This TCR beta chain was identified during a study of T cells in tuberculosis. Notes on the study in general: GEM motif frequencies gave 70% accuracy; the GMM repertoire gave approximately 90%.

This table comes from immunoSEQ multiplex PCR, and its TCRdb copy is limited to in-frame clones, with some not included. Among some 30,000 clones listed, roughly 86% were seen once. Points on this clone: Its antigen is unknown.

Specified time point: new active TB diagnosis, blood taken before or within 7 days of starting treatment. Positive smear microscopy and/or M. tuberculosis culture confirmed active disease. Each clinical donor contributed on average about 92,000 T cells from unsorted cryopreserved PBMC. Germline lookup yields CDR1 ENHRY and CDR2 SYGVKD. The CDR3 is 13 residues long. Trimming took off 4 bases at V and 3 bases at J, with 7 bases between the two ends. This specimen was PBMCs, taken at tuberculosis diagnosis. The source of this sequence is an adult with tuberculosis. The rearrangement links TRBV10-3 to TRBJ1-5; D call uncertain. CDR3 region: CAISVGPNQPQHF. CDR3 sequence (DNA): TGTGCCATCAGTGTGGGCCCCAATCAGCCCCAGCATTTT.